Presented here are 30 T cell receptor beta chains from one specimen sequenced in a study of graft-versus-host responses after intestinal transplantation. Their specific antigens are unknown. Generated by immunoSEQ multiplex PCR, the TCRdb table keeps only in-frame clones and is missing some. The data hold some 90,000 clones, with around 90% observed a single time. Sequencing was performed on unstimulated CD8+ T cells sorted from spleen or lymph node cells, taken before transplant. Source of these receptors: a human donor who was the organ donor for an intestinal transplant.

The chain recombines TRBV7-9 with TRBJ2-5; 9 bases match TRBD1. The V gene's germline CDR1 is SEHNR and CDR2 FQNEAQ (reference sequence). CDR3 length: 15 residues. The V segment lost 2 bases and the J segment 5 bases; nucleotides outside the gene matches: 6. The CDR3 protein is CASSLLEDRGETQYF. DNA for the CDR3: TGTGCCAGCAGCTTACTGGAAGACAGGGGGGAGACCCAGTACTTC.

This chain uses TRBV5-4 with TRBJ1-2, with D perhaps matching TRBD1 (5 bases). The V gene lost 4 bases and the J gene lost 8 bases, with 12 bases spanning the gap. The CDR3 is made up of 12 amino acids. Germline CDR1 SGHNT, CDR2 YYREEE (reference sequence). The CDR3 sequence: CASSGRGSGYTF. The DNA for the CDR3 is TGTGCCAGCAGCGGGCGGGGCAGCGGCTACACCTTC.

The chain recombines TRBV28 with TRBJ1-2, with a weak D call TRBD1 (6 bases). This CDR3 contains 13 residues. Germline loops: CDR1 MDHEN, CDR2 SYDVKM. V dropped 9 bases and J dropped 4 bases, with 15 bases sitting between them. The CDR3 loop reads CASWGGRVYGYTF. The CDR3 DNA reads as TGTGCCAGTTGGGGGGGGCGGGTCTATGGCTACACCTTC.

The chain joins TRBV30 to TRBJ1-2; D might be TRBD1 (6 bases). V shed 6 bases and J shed 4 bases, with 24 bases lying between them. The CDR3 length is 16 residues. The germline gives CDR1 GTSNPN, CDR2 SVGIG (reference sequence). CDR3 DNA: TGTGCCTGCAGACATACAGGGCTCCCTGCTAGCTATGGCTACACCTTC. Amino acids: CACRHTGLPASYGYTF. Full variable domain (remainder filled in from reference TRBV30 and TRBJ1-2): SQTIHQWPATLVQPVGSPLSLECTVEGTSNPNLYWYRQAAGRGLQLLFYSVGIGQISSEVPQNLSASRPQDRQFILSSKKLLLSDSGFYLCACRHTGLPASYGYTFGSGTRLTVV.

This rearrangement joins TRBV12-5 to TRBJ1-2; 10 bases are a match to TRBD1. The germline gives CDR1 LGHNT, CDR2 FRNRAP. This CDR3 is built from 14 residues. The V gene end was trimmed by 5 bases and the J gene end by 8 bases; junction bases not matched to a gene: 8. The CDR3 here is CASGESGTGEGYTF. The CDR3 DNA is TGTGCTAGTGGTGAGTCCGGGACAGGGGAAGGCTACACCTTC.

This sequence joins TRBV6-6 and TRBJ2-7; a weak D match, TRBD2 (6 bases). The CDR3 consists of 12 residues. Germline-derived CDR1 and CDR2 are MNHNY and SVGAGI (reference sequence). V lost 2 bases to trimming and J lost 5 bases, with 7 bases between them. CDR3 loop: CASSYGRHEQYF. The CDR3 DNA sequence: TGTGCCAGCAGTTACGGGAGGCACGAGCAGTACTTC.

The rearrangement links TRBV30 to TRBJ1-1; weak D call: TRBD1 (5 bases). The CDR3 is made up of 14 amino acids. Between the trimmed V and J ends, which lost 0 bases and 1 base, there was a span of 9 bases. CDR1 is GTSNPN and CDR2 is SVGIG in the germline V gene (reference sequence). CDR3 amino acids: CAWSVGLQNTEAFF. Written as DNA, the CDR3 is TGTGCCTGGAGTGTGGGACTGCAGAACACTGAAGCTTTCTTT. Based on the CDR3 plus reference TRBV30 and TRBJ1-1, the full variable domain is SQTIHQWPATLVQPVGSPLSLECTVEGTSNPNLYWYRQAAGRGLQLLFYSVGIGQISSEVPQNLSASRPQDRQFILSSKKLLLSDSGFYLCAWSVGLQNTEAFFGQGTRLTVV.

The J gene is TRBJ2-7, the V gene TRBV9; the D gene is possibly TRBD1 (5 bases). Between the trimmed V and J ends, which lost 4 bases and 2 bases, there was a span of 22 bases. The length of the CDR3 is 17 residues. Germline CDR1 is SGDLS and CDR2 is YYNGEE. DNA of the CDR3: TGTGCCAGCAGCCTCAAATCGACAGAAACCGTACCCTACGAGCAGTACTTC. It specifies CASSLKSTETVPYEQYF.

This clone was counted once. The CDR3 DNA follows: TGTGCCAGCAGTGAGGATAACTATGGCTACACCTTC. This encodes CASSEDNYGYTF. J is TRBJ1-2 and V is TRBV27; no reliable D call. Germline V lookup: CDR1 MNHEY, CDR2 SMNVEV (reference sequence). The CDR3 runs 12 residues. Deletions cut 5 bases from V and 1 base from J, with 5 bases between.

The V gene is TRBV4-1, the J gene TRBJ2-1, with 8 bases fitting TRBD1. J gave up 2 bases and V 3 bases, and 3 bases lay outside the gene matches. Germline values: CDR1 MGHRA, CDR2 YSYEKL. The CDR3 contains 15 residues. CDR3 nucleotides: TGCGCCAGCAGCCAGGACAGGGTTCCCTACAATGAGCAGTTCTTC. It is translated as CASSQDRVPYNEQFF.

The chain employs TRBV6-6 and TRBJ2-7; possible D gene TRBD2, 6 bases. V gave up 0 bases and J gave up 0 bases, with 9 bases separating them. Per the germline V gene, CDR1 is MNHNY and CDR2 is SVGAGI (reference sequence). The CDR3 has 15 amino acids. CDR3 amino acids: CASSYSRDFSYEQYF. In DNA form, the CDR3 reads TGTGCCAGCAGTTACTCGCGGGACTTCTCCTACGAGCAGTACTTC.

The rearrangement joins TRBV20-1 to TRBJ1-1, with D perhaps TRBD1 (6 bases). The CDR3 is made up of 11 amino acids. Trimming took off 7 bases at V and 7 bases at J, with 13 bases between the two ends. Germline lookup yields CDR1 DFQATT and CDR2 SNEGSKA (reference sequence). CDR3 region: CSVLWGHEAFF. DNA for the CDR3: TGCAGTGTTCTCTGGGGGCATGAAGCTTTCTTT.

The chain employs TRBV6-5 and TRBJ1-5; 7 bases map to TRBD1. Germline V gives CDR1 MNHEY, CDR2 SVGAGI. V gave up 1 base and J gave up 11 bases; unmatched junction bases: 8. The CDR3 is 14 amino acids. The CDR3 nucleotides are TGTGCCAGCAGTTACTTTCCAGGGGGTTCGTCCCAGCATTTT. As protein: CASSYFPGGSSQHF.

This rearrangement joins TRBV4-2 to TRBJ2-1; 8 bases line up with TRBD2. The CDR3 covers 15 residues. Per the germline V gene, CDR1 is LGHNA and CDR2 is YNFKEQ. J lost 8 bases, V lost 2 bases, and 8 bases had no gene match. The CDR3 is CASSQPGTRSHEQFF. CDR3 sequence (DNA): TGTGCCAGCAGCCAACCCGGGACTAGGTCCCATGAGCAGTTCTTC.

The J gene is TRBJ2-7, the V gene TRBV7-2, with D perhaps TRBD1 (6 bases). The germline gives CDR1 SGHTA, CDR2 FQGNSA. With 0 bases removed from V and 6 bases from J, the gap between germline ends came to 9 bases. The CDR3 runs to 13 residues. The chain's CDR3 is CASSLARDIEQYF. In DNA form, the CDR3 reads TGTGCCAGCAGCTTAGCCCGGGACATCGAGCAGTACTTC.

The chain uses TRBV9 and TRBJ1-2; D possibly corresponds to TRBD1 (6 bases). This CDR3 comprises 14 residues. Trimming took 4 bases from V and 2 from J, leaving 12 bases between them. Germline V gene sequence: CDR1 SGDLS, CDR2 YYNGEE. The DNA for the CDR3 is TGTGCCAGCAGCCCATCCCAGGGGAACTATGGCTACACCTTC. The encoded protein is CASSPSQGNYGYTF.

As concerns this clone: Other DNA sequences in the same sample also yield this CDR3. V is TRBV29-1 and J is TRBJ2-7; D is perhaps TRBD2 (6 bases). This CDR3 has 11 amino acids. Germline lookup yields CDR1 SQVTM and CDR2 ANQGSEA. V was trimmed by 3 bases and J by 4 bases, leaving 7 bases between them. CDR3 residues: CSVDRGYEQYF. For the CDR3, the DNA is TGCAGCGTTGATCGGGGGTACGAGCAGTACTTC.

The chain links TRBV9 to TRBJ1-6; D is undetermined. With 0 bases removed from V and 7 bases from J, the gap between germline ends came to 11 bases. CDR3 size: 15 residues. The germline CDR1 and CDR2 sequences are SGDLS and YYNGEE. The CDR3, as DNA: TGTGCCAGCAGCGTAGCTGGAGTAAGAAATTCACCCCTCCACTTT. Its translation is CASSVAGVRNSPLHF.

The chain uses TRBV27 and TRBJ1-1; 8 nucleotides align to TRBD1. The germline V gene encodes CDR1 MNHEY and CDR2 SMNVEV (reference sequence). The CDR3 is made up of 16 amino acids. Trimming at V came to 5 bases and at J to 0 bases, leaving 8 bases not matched to a gene. DNA for the CDR3: TGTGCCAGCAGTCAGGGGACAGGAGTCATGAACACTGAAGCTTTCTTT. Its translation is CASSQGTGVMNTEAFF.

This chain joins TRBV30 and TRBJ2-7; maybe TRBD1 (6 bases). The CDR3 loop spans 14 amino acids. Trimming removed 0 bases at V and 2 bases at J, with 11 bases between. Germline assignment: CDR1 GTSNPN and CDR2 SVGIG (reference sequence). This CDR3 is CAWSVRAGAYEQYF. The DNA of the CDR3 is TGTGCCTGGAGTGTACGGGCAGGGGCCTACGAGCAGTACTTC.

The rearrangement links TRBV13 to TRBJ1-4, with TRBD1 matching 9 bases. The germline V gene has CDR1 PRHDT and CDR2 FYEKMQ (reference sequence). J lost 11 bases, V lost 6 bases, and 4 bases had no gene match. The CDR3 sequence is 12 residues long. For the CDR3, the DNA is TGTGCCAGCAGTAGACAGGGGGTGAAACTGTTTTTT. It translates to CASSRQGVKLFF. The whole variable domain, filled in from reference TRBV13 and TRBJ1-4, reads AAGVIQSPRHLIKEKRETATLKCYPIPRHDTVYWYQQGPGQDPQFLISFYEKMQSDKGSIPDRFSAQQFSDYHSELNMSSLELGDSALYFCASSRQGVKLFFGSGTQLSVL.

The CDR3 here is CASSRARAPNEKLFF. DNA of the CDR3: TGTGCCAGCAGCCGGGCCAGGGCTCCTAATGAAAAACTGTTTTTT. V is TRBV5-4 and J is TRBJ1-4, with a possible D match to TRBD1 (5 bases). The V gene's germline CDR1 is SGHNT and CDR2 YYREEE (reference sequence). This CDR3 is 15 amino acids long. V lost 4 bases and J 3 bases, leaving 13 bases between the germline ends.

V is TRBV6-6 and J is TRBJ2-7; 10 nucleotides match TRBD1. The germline V gene has CDR1 MNHNY and CDR2 SVGAGI (reference sequence). The CDR3 contains 15 residues. J gave up 0 bases and V 10 bases, and 9 bases lay outside the gene matches. In DNA form, the CDR3 reads TGTGCCACCGCTACCCGACAGGGGGCCTCCTACGAGCAGTACTTC. Amino acid sequence: CATATRQGASYEQYF.

The rearrangement uses TRBV27 and TRBJ2-3; D might be TRBD1 (5 bases). V was cut by 2 bases and J by 3 bases, with 9 bases left in between. The CDR3 contains 14 residues. Germline V gene lookup returns CDR1 MNHEY and CDR2 SMNVEV (reference sequence). The CDR3 here is CASSLARQTDTQYF. The CDR3, as DNA: TGTGCCAGCAGTTTAGCCAGACAGACAGATACGCAGTATTTT.

This rearrangement joins TRBV4-3 to TRBJ1-2, with D hard to call. CDR1 is LGHNA, CDR2 YSLEER, per germline. Trimming took off 0 bases at V and 6 bases at J, with 17 bases between the two ends. CDR3 length: 16 residues. The CDR3 bases are TGCGCCAGCAGCCAAGACCTCGATTGGGCCCCTGATGGCTACACCTTC. Translated: CASSQDLDWAPDGYTF.

The V and J genes are TRBV20-1 and TRBJ2-5, with no clear D. Germline CDR1 DFQATT, CDR2 SNEGSKA (reference sequence). The CDR3 is 10 amino acids. The ends were cut back, 5 bases at V and 5 bases at J, with 6 bases in the middle. DNA of the CDR3: TGCAGTGCTTATCGGGAGACCCAGTACTTC. This sequence encodes CSAYRETQYF.

V gene TRBV19 combines with J gene TRBJ2-1; 8 bases line up with TRBD2. V trimming: 3 bases; J trimming: 5 bases; junction bases outside the gene matches: 3. The CDR3 is made up of 14 amino acids. Per germline, CDR1 LNHDA and CDR2 SQIVND (reference sequence). The CDR3 loop is CASSMVAGHNEQFF. CDR3 DNA: TGTGCCAGTAGTATGGTAGCGGGGCACAATGAGCAGTTCTTC.

Concerning this clone: This same CDR3 is encoded by further DNA sequences in the sample. This rearrangement joins TRBV27 to TRBJ1-2; tentatively, D is TRBD1 (5 bases). Trimming took off 1 base at V and 2 bases at J, with 17 bases between the two ends. This CDR3 is built from 17 residues. Germline CDR1 is MNHEY and CDR2 is SMNVEV (reference sequence). As DNA, the CDR3 is TGTGCCAGCAGTTTATACGGCCGGAGGGGAGCGAACTATGGCTACACCTTC. It encodes CASSLYGRRGANYGYTF.

This chain joins TRBV5-6 and TRBJ2-7; no definite D call. The CDR3 has 11 amino acids. From germline, CDR1 is SGHDT and CDR2 YYEEEE. Trimming removed 3 bases at V and 7 bases at J, with 8 bases between. This CDR3 is CASSSVREQYF. CDR3 coding DNA: TGTGCCAGCAGCTCCGTGCGTGAGCAGTACTTC.

The genes are TRBV6-1 and TRBJ1-2; TRBD1 is a possible D gene (5 bases). Per germline, CDR1 MNHNS and CDR2 SASEGT. V lost 4 bases and J lost 7, with 10 bases in between. There are 12 residues in the CDR3. The CDR3 nucleotides are TGTGCCAGCAGTGTGGGGGGGACTGGCTACACCTTC. Amino acid sequence: CASSVGGTGYTF.